The entry below describes one TCR beta chain. This sample is part of a study of blood T cell repertoires in COVID-19. For the study at large: COVID-19 samples from acute and convalescent phases originated in the United States, Italy and Spain. From T cells, B-cell-depleted T cells, or PBMCs came the material, which was cDNA or gDNA.

V shed 5 bases, J shed 6 bases, and the junction held 7 bases outside the gene matches. Germline V gives CDR1 SGDLS, CDR2 YYNGEE. The CDR3 has 13 amino acids. As processed by the authors: How many nucleated cells were present was estimated from reference gene primer amplification. TCRdb's table, derived via immunoSEQ multiplex PCR, lists solely in-frame clones and lacks some. Clone size and the V and J calls come from that table; the DNA yielded D and trimming. The profile shows 390,000 or so clones, around 90% of them singletons. The V call is TRBV9, the J call TRBJ2-7; 8 positions match TRBD2. Material for sequencing was peripheral blood. The receptor was derived from a man between 18 and 35 years old with active or convalescent COVID-19. The CDR3: CASSFGRAAEQYF. The CDR3 nucleotides read TGTGCCAGCAGTTTCGGGAGGGCGGCCGAGCAGTACTTC.